Listed below are T cell receptor beta chains from one sample, sequenced in a study of T cell changes during pregnancy in multiple sclerosis. The data were produced by immunoSEQ multiplex PCR, yet TCRdb's version contains in-frame clones alone and is incomplete. This sample has around 130,000 clones; roughly 96% occur once, and the top ten carry roughly 0.44%. The source material was peripheral blood, sampled after pregnancy. The receptors here all came from a female donor with multiple sclerosis, enrolled in a pregnancy study. CDR3s include the opening cysteine and the closing phenylalanine or tryptophan. A D gene is named only where the DNA matches it firmly. Rows give clone size only sometimes, using once, few, many, or a class for an expanded clone.

DNA: TGTGCCACCAGCAGGGGAGCGGGAGCATACAATGAGCAGTTCTTC
CDR3: CATSRGAGAYNEQFF
D: TRBD2
J: TRBJ2-1
V: TRBV15
size: NA

DNA: TGTGCCAGCAGTTTATTACCAACTATCTATGGCTACACCTTC
CDR3: CASSLLPTIYGYTF
D: NA
J: TRBJ1-2
V: TRBV27
size: NA

DNA: TGCGCCAGCAGCCTCCAACCTCCGACAGGGGTGTACGAGCAGTACTTC
CDR3: CASSLQPPTGVYEQYF
D: TRBD1
J: TRBJ2-7
V: TRBV4-1
size: NA

DNA: TGTGCCAGCAGTCTTCCCTCCGGGTTGGGCTACACCTTC
CDR3: CASSLPSGLGYTF
D: NA
J: TRBJ1-2
V: TRBV28
size: few

DNA: TGTGCCAGCAGTTTATTAGGCAGGGGCTACGAGCAGTACTTC
CDR3: CASSLLGRGYEQYF
D: NA
J: TRBJ2-7
V: TRBV28
size: NA

DNA: TGTGCCAGCAGCCGGGGGGTAGTGAGCAATCAGCCCCAGCATTTT
CDR3: CASSRGVVSNQPQHF
D: NA
J: TRBJ1-5
V: TRBV28
size: NA

DNA: TGTGCCAGCAGCTTAGGCCCAAGCCGCACAGATACGCAGTATTTT
CDR3: CASSLGPSRTDTQYF
D: NA
J: TRBJ2-3
V: TRBV13
size: NA

DNA: TGTGCCACCAGCAGAGAGACAGGGGGCAAAGCTTTCTTT
CDR3: CATSRETGGKAFF
D: TRBD1
J: TRBJ1-1
V: TRBV15
size: few

DNA: TGTGCCAGCAGCTTGGCGGGAGGGGGTAATATGTACGAGCAGTACTTC
CDR3: CASSLAGGGNMYEQYF
D: TRBD2
J: TRBJ2-7
V: TRBV5-5
size: NA

DNA: TGTGCCAGCGGCAGGGGGGAAAGGACAGATACGCAGTATTTT
CDR3: CASGRGERTDTQYF
D: NA
J: TRBJ2-3
V: TRBV13
size: NA

DNA: TGTGCCAGCAGTTATGGCGGGGGACCCCAAGAGACCCAGTACTTC
CDR3: CASSYGGGPQETQYF
D: TRBD2
J: TRBJ2-5
V: TRBV6-5
size: NA

DNA: TGCGCCAGCAGCCAAGATTGGGGACAGGGGAACACCATATATTTT
CDR3: CASSQDWGQGNTIYF
D: TRBD1
J: TRBJ1-3
V: TRBV4-3
size: NA

DNA: TGTGCCAGCTCCGTAGTTGAAAAACTGTTTTTT
CDR3: CASSVVEKLFF
D: NA
J: TRBJ1-4
V: TRBV7-9
size: NA

DNA: TGTGCCAGCAGTGCGCCCGGGACAGGGTACACCATTGGGCAGTACTTC
CDR3: CASSAPGTGYTIGQYF
D: TRBD1
J: TRBJ2-7
V: TRBV6-1
size: NA

DNA: TGTGCCAGCAGCACCGGGACTTTTTACAATGAGCAGTTCTTC
CDR3: CASSTGTFYNEQFF
D: NA
J: TRBJ2-1
V: TRBV5-5
size: NA

DNA: TGTGCCAGCAGTTTATCCCCCGGGAGCGGCTGGACCACTGAAGCTTTCTTT
CDR3: CASSLSPGSGWTTEAFF
D: NA
J: TRBJ1-1
V: TRBV27
size: NA

DNA: TGTGCCAGCAGTTTATCCGGGAACCAGCCCCAGCATTTT
CDR3: CASSLSGNQPQHF
D: NA
J: TRBJ1-5
V: TRBV28
size: NA

DNA: TGTGCCAGCAGTCCGGACAGGGTAGATCAGCCCCAGCATTTT
CDR3: CASSPDRVDQPQHF
D: TRBD1
J: TRBJ1-5
V: TRBV28
size: once

DNA: TGTGCCAGCAGCTTAGAGGCTAGCGGGTACTCCTACGAGCAGTACTTC
CDR3: CASSLEASGYSYEQYF
D: TRBD2
J: TRBJ2-7
V: TRBV13
size: once

DNA: TGTGCCATCAACAACCTAGGGTCGACTAGCGAGCAGTACTTC
CDR3: CAINNLGSTSEQYF
D: NA
J: TRBJ2-7
V: TRBV10-3
size: NA

DNA: TGTGCCAGCGGAGTGGGGCCCCGGCCCACAGATACGCAGTATTTT
CDR3: CASGVGPRPTDTQYF
D: NA
J: TRBJ2-3
V: TRBV9
size: NA

DNA: TGTGCCAGCAGGAATAATCTAGCGGCCTACAATGAGCAGTTCTTC
CDR3: CASRNNLAAYNEQFF
D: TRBD2
J: TRBJ2-1
V: TRBV27
size: NA

DNA: TGTGCCACTTCGCTAGCGGGGAAAGATACGCAGTATTTT
CDR3: CATSLAGKDTQYF
D: TRBD2
J: TRBJ2-3
V: TRBV7-2
size: NA

DNA: TGTGCCAGCAGCTTCTCTGGACAGTACTATGGCTACACCTTC
CDR3: CASSFSGQYYGYTF
D: NA
J: TRBJ1-2
V: TRBV5-6
size: NA

DNA: TGTGCCAGCACCCGTGGAGCGGGAGTTCGGACAGATACGCAGTATTTT
CDR3: CASTRGAGVRTDTQYF
D: TRBD2
J: TRBJ2-3
V: TRBV11-3
size: NA

DNA: TGTGCCAGCAGTGCTCATATAGCGGGACCGACCAATGAGCAGTTCTTC
CDR3: CASSAHIAGPTNEQFF
D: TRBD2
J: TRBJ2-1
V: TRBV6-1
size: NA

DNA: TGTGCCATCAGTGAGTCGCAGGGGGCGACGACTTTCTTT
CDR3: CAISESQGATTFF
D: TRBD1
J: TRBJ1-1
V: TRBV10-3
size: NA

DNA: TGTGCCAGCAGCCACCCCGGGGGGACCGGGGAGCTGTTTTTT
CDR3: CASSHPGGTGELFF
D: TRBD2
J: TRBJ2-2
V: TRBV4-2
size: NA

DNA: TGTGCCAGCAGACGGACAGGGCGGAACACCGGGGAGCTGTTTTTT
CDR3: CASRRTGRNTGELFF
D: TRBD1
J: TRBJ2-2
V: TRBV11-2
size: few

DNA: TGTGCCAGCAGCGCCGGGACAGGATTCTACGAGCAGTACTTC
CDR3: CASSAGTGFYEQYF
D: TRBD1
J: TRBJ2-7
V: TRBV11-1
size: NA

DNA: TGTGCCAGCAGCGTAGAAAGCGGGGCCCTTACAGATACGCAGTATTTT
CDR3: CASSVESGALTDTQYF
D: TRBD2
J: TRBJ2-3
V: TRBV9
size: NA

DNA: TGTGCCAGCAGCGTAGGGGCTAGCACAGATACGCAGTATTTT
CDR3: CASSVGASTDTQYF
D: NA
J: TRBJ2-3
V: TRBV9
size: NA

DNA: TGTGCCAGCAGCCATTCTGGGGCCAACGTCCTGACTTTC
CDR3: CASSHSGANVLTF
D: NA
J: TRBJ2-6
V: TRBV7-9
size: NA

DNA: TGTGCCAGCAGCCGGGGACAGGGTGTGATGCAGCCCCAGCATTTT
CDR3: CASSRGQGVMQPQHF
D: TRBD1
J: TRBJ1-5
V: TRBV5-8
size: NA

DNA: TGTGCCAGCAGCGTGGGGACTAGCGGGACGAGGAGCACAGATACGCAGTATTTT
CDR3: CASSVGTSGTRSTDTQYF
D: TRBD2
J: TRBJ2-3
V: TRBV9
size: NA

DNA: TGTGCCAGCAGTTTATCGGGGACAGGTCATGAAAAACTGTTTTTT
CDR3: CASSLSGTGHEKLFF
D: TRBD1
J: TRBJ1-4
V: TRBV28
size: NA

DNA: TGTGCCAGCAGTGTGGACAGGGCCGACGAGCAGTACTTC
CDR3: CASSVDRADEQYF
D: TRBD1
J: TRBJ2-7
V: TRBV2
size: NA

DNA: TGTGCCAGCAGCCTCGGGTTCCAGCAGTTCTTC
CDR3: CASSLGFQQFF
D: NA
J: TRBJ2-1
V: TRBV5-6
size: NA

DNA: TGTGCCAGCAGCCAAACAGGTTCAGGTCACAATGAGCAGTTCTTC
CDR3: CASSQTGSGHNEQFF
D: NA
J: TRBJ2-1
V: TRBV6-4
size: NA

DNA: TGTGCCAGCAGTTCCGGGACAGTCATGAACACTGAAGCTTTCTTT
CDR3: CASSSGTVMNTEAFF
D: TRBD1
J: TRBJ1-1
V: TRBV5-6
size: NA

DNA: TGCGCCAGCAGTTACAAAACGGGACAGGGGGAGTTCTTC
CDR3: CASSYKTGQGEFF
D: TRBD1
J: TRBJ2-1
V: TRBV5-1
size: NA

DNA: TGTGCCAGCACCCTAACCCCACCAGATACGCAGTATTTT
CDR3: CASTLTPPDTQYF
D: NA
J: TRBJ2-3
V: TRBV11-1
size: NA

DNA: TGCAGCGTTGAAGGCCGACTACAGGGCGAAGCTTTCTTT
CDR3: CSVEGRLQGEAFF
D: NA
J: TRBJ1-1
V: TRBV29-1
size: few

DNA: TGTGCCAGCAGCTTGGGTTCTAGAGTGGAGACCCAGTACTTC
CDR3: CASSLGSRVETQYF
D: NA
J: TRBJ2-5
V: TRBV5-4
size: NA

DNA: TGTGCCCGAGAGCCCCCTTCGAGTGGCTACACCTTC
CDR3: CAREPPSSGYTF
D: NA
J: TRBJ1-2
V: TRBV7-9
size: NA

DNA: TGTGCCAGTCTTTCCCCCTCTGGGGCCAACGTCCTGACTTTC
CDR3: CASLSPSGANVLTF
D: NA
J: TRBJ2-6
V: TRBV19
size: once

DNA: TGTGCCAGCAGCCGGCTAGCGGGAGGGGCCTACAATGAGCAGTTCTTC
CDR3: CASSRLAGGAYNEQFF
D: TRBD2
J: TRBJ2-1
V: TRBV7-2
size: NA

DNA: TGTGCCACCAGCCCGGGACTAGCGGGAGGAGATACGCAGTATTTT
CDR3: CATSPGLAGGDTQYF
D: TRBD2
J: TRBJ2-3
V: TRBV15
size: NA

DNA: TGTGCCAGCAGAGGACAGGACAATCAGCCCCAGCATTTT
CDR3: CASRGQDNQPQHF
D: TRBD1
J: TRBJ1-5
V: TRBV6-6
size: NA

DNA: TGCGCCAGCAGCTTGGGGTCGTTCCTAGCGGGAGAAGAGACCCAGTACTTC
CDR3: CASSLGSFLAGEETQYF
D: TRBD2
J: TRBJ2-5
V: TRBV5-1
size: NA

DNA: TGTGCCAGTAGTATTCGAGGACTTACTTACAATGAGCAGTTCTTC
CDR3: CASSIRGLTYNEQFF
D: NA
J: TRBJ2-1
V: TRBV19
size: NA

DNA: TGTGCCAGCAGCCAAGAGGGGGGGGCTAGTAGATACAATGAGCAGTTCTTC
CDR3: CASSQEGGASRYNEQFF
D: NA
J: TRBJ2-1
V: TRBV4-2
size: NA

DNA: TGTGCCATCAGGATATCCGGGACACCCAACACTGAAGCTTTCTTT
CDR3: CAIRISGTPNTEAFF
D: NA
J: TRBJ1-1
V: TRBV10-3
size: NA

DNA: TGTGCCAGCAGCCAGGCCGTCAATGAGCAGTTCTTC
CDR3: CASSQAVNEQFF
D: NA
J: TRBJ2-1
V: TRBV7-9
size: NA

DNA: TGTGCCAGCAGCAGTAGGGGGTTGGCTGAAGCTTTCTTT
CDR3: CASSSRGLAEAFF
D: NA
J: TRBJ1-1
V: TRBV28
size: NA

DNA: TGTGCCAGCAGGCCCCATGGGGCGTTAGGAGATACGCAGTATTTT
CDR3: CASRPHGALGDTQYF
D: NA
J: TRBJ2-3
V: TRBV28
size: once

DNA: TGTGCCAGCAGCGGACTAGCTGGGGGTGAGCAGTTCTTC
CDR3: CASSGLAGGEQFF
D: NA
J: TRBJ2-1
V: TRBV21-1
size: NA